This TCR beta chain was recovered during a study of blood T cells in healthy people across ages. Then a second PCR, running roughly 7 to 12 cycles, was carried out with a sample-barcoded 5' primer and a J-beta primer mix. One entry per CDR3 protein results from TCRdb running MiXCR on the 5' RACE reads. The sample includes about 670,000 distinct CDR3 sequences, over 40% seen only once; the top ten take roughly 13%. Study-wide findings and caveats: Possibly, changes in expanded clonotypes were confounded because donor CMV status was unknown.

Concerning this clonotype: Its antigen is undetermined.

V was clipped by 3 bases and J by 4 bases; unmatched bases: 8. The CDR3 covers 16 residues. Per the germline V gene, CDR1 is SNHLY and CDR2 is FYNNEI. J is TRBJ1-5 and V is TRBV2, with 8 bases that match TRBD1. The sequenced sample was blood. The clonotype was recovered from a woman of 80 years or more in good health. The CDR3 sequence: CASSDPRQGRNQPQHF. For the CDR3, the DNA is TGTGCCAGCAGTGATCCGAGACAGGGGAGAAATCAGCCCCAGCATTTT.